This is a list of T cell receptor beta chains from one sample in a study of blood T cell repertoires in COVID-19. Profiling relied on immunoSEQ multiplex PCR, and the TCRdb table lists in-frame clones only, not all of them. The data contain about 150,000 clones, about 83% of them singletons. The sequencing input was peripheral blood. These receptor sequences come from a woman aged 45-59 years with active or convalescent COVID-19. The CDR3 runs from the conserved cysteine through the conserved F or W. Fields, in order: J gene, D gene, V gene, clone size, CDR3 DNA, CDR3 protein. The D gene is left open where the match is weak. The listing skips clone size in some rows; elsewhere it reads once, few, many or a size class.

TRBJ2-7	-	TRBV27	-	TGTGCCAGCAGTTTATCAGCGACGGCCACCTACGAGCAGTACTTC	CASSLSATATYEQYF
TRBJ2-3	TRBD2	TRBV7-9	-	TGTGCCAGCAGCTTAGTAGGAGAGGCGGGGGGGGTAGATACGCAGTATTTT	CASSLVGEAGGVDTQYF
TRBJ1-5	TRBD1	TRBV28	few	TGTGCCAGCAGATTGGGACAGGGGGCGAGACAGCCCCAGCATTTT	CASRLGQGARQPQHF
TRBJ2-7	-	TRBV7-2	-	TGTGCCAGCAGCCCCAGACAGACCCTACCCTACGAGCAGTACTTC	CASSPRQTLPYEQYF
TRBJ2-2	TRBD1	TRBV30	-	TGTGCCTGGAATAGGGACAGGAACACCGGGGAGCTGTTTTTT	CAWNRDRNTGELFF
TRBJ2-1	TRBD2	TRBV7-8	-	TGTGCCAGCAGCTTAGATGGGACTAGTTTATTCTTGGCGCAGTTCTTC	CASSLDGTSLFLAQFF
TRBJ2-3	-	TRBV2	once	TGTGCCAGCAGAGTCACAGTCGCGACGCAGTATTTT	CASRVTVATQYF
TRBJ2-7	-	TRBV6-2/TRBV6-3	-	TGTGCCAGCAGTCCAACCCGGTACTACGAGCAGTACTTC	CASSPTRYYEQYF
TRBJ2-1	-	TRBV27	-	TGTGCCAGCAGCTGGGGAGGCAATGAGCAGTTCTTC	CASSWGGNEQFF
TRBJ1-5	-	TRBV24-1	-	TGTGCCACCGCTATGGTTAATCAGCCCCAGCATTTT	CATAMVNQPQHF
TRBJ1-5	TRBD1	TRBV4-1	few	TGCGCCAGCAGCCAAGTTCCCAGGACAGGGGGACAGCCCCAGCATTTT	CASSQVPRTGGQPQHF
TRBJ2-2	-	TRBV30	-	TGTGCCTGGAGTGTATCCGGGTACACCGGGGAGCTGTTTTTT	CAWSVSGYTGELFF
TRBJ2-7	-	TRBV5-1	-	TGCGCCAGCAGCTTGGTGGGGGGTTGGTCGTACGAGCAGTACTTC	CASSLVGGWSYEQYF
TRBJ1-1	TRBD1	TRBV9	-	TGTGCCAGCAGCGCGTCCAACAGGGGAAACACTGAAGCTTTCTTT	CASSASNRGNTEAFF
TRBJ1-3	-	TRBV2	-	TGTGCCAGCAGTGAGACTGGTGGAAACACCATATATTTT	CASSETGGNTIYF
TRBJ1-3	-	TRBV28	-	TGTGCCAGCAGTCTCTCGGGAAACACCATATATTTT	CASSLSGNTIYF
TRBJ1-2	TRBD1	TRBV24-1	-	TGTGCCACCAGTGACGGGACAGGAGTAACGGATGGCTACACCTTC	CATSDGTGVTDGYTF
TRBJ1-3	-	TRBV28	-	TGTGCCAGCAGTTTTAGGGGCTTTTTCTCTGGAAACACCATATATTTT	CASSFRGFFSGNTIYF
TRBJ2-3	TRBD2	TRBV4-3	few	TGCGCCAGCAGCCAAGACGGGGGGGAGTGGGATACGCAGTATTTT	CASSQDGGEWDTQYF
TRBJ1-4	-	TRBV5-1	-	TGCGCCAGCAGCTTGGGCGGGAGGGTAGATGAAAAACTGTTTTTT	CASSLGGRVDEKLFF
TRBJ1-3	-	TRBV6-5	-	TGTGCCAGCAGTACACCAGGGGGAAACACCATATATTTT	CASSTPGGNTIYF
TRBJ1-1	-	TRBV28	-	TGTGCCAGCAGTCCCCTGATCAGGGTTGCTGAAGCTTTCTTT	CASSPLIRVAEAFF
TRBJ1-3	TRBD1	TRBV5-1	once	TGCGCCAGCAGCGGGACAGGTGACGTCGGAAACACCATATATTTT	CASSGTGDVGNTIYF
TRBJ2-5	-	TRBV4-3	-	TGCGCCAGCAGCCAAGGGCTAGCTCGAGAGACCCAGTACTTC	CASSQGLARETQYF
TRBJ2-7	TRBD2	TRBV2	many	TGTGCCAGCACCCTGAGGACTAGCGGGGGGGACGAGCAGTACTTC	CASTLRTSGGDEQYF
TRBJ2-5	-	TRBV20-1	-	TGCAGTGCTAGTTTGAGGGGGCAAGAGACCCAGTACTTC	CSASLRGQETQYF
TRBJ2-1	TRBD2	TRBV2	-	TGTGCCAGCAGGACCGGGACTAGCGGTAGTGAGCAGTTCTTC	CASRTGTSGSEQFF
TRBJ1-4	TRBD1	TRBV7-2	once	TGTGCCAGCAGCCCAGGACAGGCTAATGAAAAACTGTTTTTT	CASSPGQANEKLFF
TRBJ2-1	TRBD2	TRBV29-1	-	TGCAGCGTTGACGGACTAGCGGCCCACAATGAGCAGTTCTTC	CSVDGLAAHNEQFF
TRBJ1-2	-	TRBV29-1	-	TGCAGCGTCGGACAGCAGTATGGCTACACCTTC	CSVGQQYGYTF
TRBJ2-3	-	TRBV28	-	TGTGCCAGCAGGGTTGTCGGGAGCACAGATACGCAGTATTTT	CASRVVGSTDTQYF
TRBJ1-6	TRBD1	TRBV27	-	TGTGCCAGCAGACTTGGACAGGGGAATTCACCCCTCCACTTT	CASRLGQGNSPLHF
TRBJ2-1	TRBD2	TRBV4-3	-	TGCGCCAGCAGCCAAGAGACTAGCGGGGTTGAGCAGTTCTTC	CASSQETSGVEQFF
TRBJ1-2	TRBD1	TRBV5-5	-	TGTGCCAGCACATCTGACAGGGATATTTGGAGCTATGGCTACACCTTC	CASTSDRDIWSYGYTF
TRBJ2-3	TRBD2	TRBV4-1	-	TGCGCCAGCAGCTCGACTAGCGGGATAGCAGATACGCAGTATTTT	CASSSTSGIADTQYF
TRBJ1-5	TRBD1	TRBV6-2/TRBV6-3	-	TGTGCCAGCAGCTTAAGGGACAGGGCCGTTCAGCCCCAGCATTTT	CASSLRDRAVQPQHF
TRBJ2-7	TRBD2	TRBV7-2	-	TGTGCCAGCAGCTTAGTAGGCGGGAGGGAGCAGTACTTC	CASSLVGGREQYF
TRBJ1-1	TRBD1	TRBV19	-	TGTGCCAGTAGTATAATGGGGACAGGGGCTGAAGCTTTCTTT	CASSIMGTGAEAFF
TRBJ2-3	TRBD1	TRBV4-3	-	TGCGCCAGCAGCCAAGATCGGACAGGGACGGACACAGATACGCAGTATTTT	CASSQDRTGTDTDTQYF
TRBJ1-2	TRBD1	TRBV19	-	TGTGCCACCAGTCCGGGACAGGGGTCGTATGGCTACACCTTC	CATSPGQGSYGYTF